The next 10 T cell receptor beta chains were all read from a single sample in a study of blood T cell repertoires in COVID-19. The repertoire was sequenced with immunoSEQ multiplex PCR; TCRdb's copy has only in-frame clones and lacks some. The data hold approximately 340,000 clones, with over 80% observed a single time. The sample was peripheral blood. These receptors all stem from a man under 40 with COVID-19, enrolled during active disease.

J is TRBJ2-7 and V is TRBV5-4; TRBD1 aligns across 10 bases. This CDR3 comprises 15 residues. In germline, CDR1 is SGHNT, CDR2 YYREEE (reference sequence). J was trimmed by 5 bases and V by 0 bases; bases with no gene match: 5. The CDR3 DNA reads TGTGCCAGCAGCTTGGTAGGGACAGGGGTCAACGAGCAGTACTTC. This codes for CASSLVGTGVNEQYF.

CDR3 coding DNA: TGCGCCAGCAGCCAAGGAGTATTGCAGGGTAGCGGTTGGGACGAGCAGTACTTC. This encodes CASSQGVLQGSGWDEQYF. The chain carries TRBV4-3 and TRBJ2-7, with D possibly TRBD2 on 6 matching bases. The CDR3 is made up of 18 amino acids. Germline V gene data show CDR1 as LGHNA and CDR2 as YSLEER. Trimming took 1 base from V and 5 from J, leaving 24 bases between them.

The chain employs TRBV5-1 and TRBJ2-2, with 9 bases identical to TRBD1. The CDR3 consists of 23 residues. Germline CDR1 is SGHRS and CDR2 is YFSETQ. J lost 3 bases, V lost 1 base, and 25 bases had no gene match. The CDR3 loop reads CASSLSTFSFSRGTGRDTGELFF. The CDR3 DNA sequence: TGCGCCAGCAGCTTGTCCACCTTTTCTTTCTCTCGTGGGACAGGGAGGGACACCGGGGAGCTGTTTTTT. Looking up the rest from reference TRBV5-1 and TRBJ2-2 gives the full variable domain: KAGVTQTPRYLIKTRGQQVTLSCSPISGHRSVSWYQQTPGQGLQFLFEYFSETQRNKGNFPGRFSGRQFSNSRSEMNVSTLELGDSALYLCASSLSTFSFSRGTGRDTGELFFGEGSRLTVL.

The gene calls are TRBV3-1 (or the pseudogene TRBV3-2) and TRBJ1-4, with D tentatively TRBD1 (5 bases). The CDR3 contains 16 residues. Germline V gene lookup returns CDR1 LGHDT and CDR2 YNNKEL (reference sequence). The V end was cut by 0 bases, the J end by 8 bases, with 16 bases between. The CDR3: CASSQDLGAGGEKLFF. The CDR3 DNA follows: TGTGCCAGCAGCCAAGATCTGGGCGCCGGGGGGGAAAAACTGTTTTTT.

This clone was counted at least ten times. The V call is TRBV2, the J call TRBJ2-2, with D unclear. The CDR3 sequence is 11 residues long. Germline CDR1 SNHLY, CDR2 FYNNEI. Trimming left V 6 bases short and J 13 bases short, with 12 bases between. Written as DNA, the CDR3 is TGTGCCAGCAGCTCTAGTGTTGTGCTGTTTTTT. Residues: CASSSSVVLFF.

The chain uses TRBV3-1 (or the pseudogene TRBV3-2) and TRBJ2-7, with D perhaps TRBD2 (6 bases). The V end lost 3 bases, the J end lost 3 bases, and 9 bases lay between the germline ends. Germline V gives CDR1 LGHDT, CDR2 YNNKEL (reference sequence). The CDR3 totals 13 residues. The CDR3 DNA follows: TGTGCCAGCAGCCAGATGCGGGACTACGAGCAGTACTTC. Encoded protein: CASSQMRDYEQYF.

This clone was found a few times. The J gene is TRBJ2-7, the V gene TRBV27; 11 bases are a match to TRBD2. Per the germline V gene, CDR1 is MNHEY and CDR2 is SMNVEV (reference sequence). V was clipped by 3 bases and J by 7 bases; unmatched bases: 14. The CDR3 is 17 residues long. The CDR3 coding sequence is TGTGCCAGCAGTTTCGTTTTTAGCGGGAGGGCCATCTGGGAGCAGTACTTC. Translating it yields CASSFVFSGRAIWEQYF.

CDR3 region: CASRGSGETQYF. The CDR3 nucleotides are TGTGCCAGTAGGGGCTCGGGGGAGACCCAGTACTTC. The chain has TRBV19 and TRBJ2-5, with D possibly matching TRBD2 (5 bases). CDR3 length equals 12 residues. V was shortened by 6 bases and J by 5 bases, with 10 bases between the two germline ends. CDR1 is LNHDA and CDR2 is SQIVND in the germline V gene (reference sequence).

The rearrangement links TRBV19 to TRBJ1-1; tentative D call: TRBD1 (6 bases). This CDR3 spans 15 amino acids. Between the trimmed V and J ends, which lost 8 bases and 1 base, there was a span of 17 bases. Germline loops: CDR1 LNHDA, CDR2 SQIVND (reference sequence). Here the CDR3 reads CASPIVGHPNTEAFF. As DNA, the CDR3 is TGTGCCAGTCCGATCGTGGGACATCCGAACACTGAAGCTTTCTTT.

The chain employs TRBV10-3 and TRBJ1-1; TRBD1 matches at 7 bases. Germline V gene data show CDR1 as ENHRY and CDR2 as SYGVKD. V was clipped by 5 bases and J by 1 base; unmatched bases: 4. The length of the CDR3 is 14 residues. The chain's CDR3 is CAISKGTANTEAFF. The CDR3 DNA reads TGTGCCATCAGTAAAGGGACAGCGAACACTGAAGCTTTCTTT.